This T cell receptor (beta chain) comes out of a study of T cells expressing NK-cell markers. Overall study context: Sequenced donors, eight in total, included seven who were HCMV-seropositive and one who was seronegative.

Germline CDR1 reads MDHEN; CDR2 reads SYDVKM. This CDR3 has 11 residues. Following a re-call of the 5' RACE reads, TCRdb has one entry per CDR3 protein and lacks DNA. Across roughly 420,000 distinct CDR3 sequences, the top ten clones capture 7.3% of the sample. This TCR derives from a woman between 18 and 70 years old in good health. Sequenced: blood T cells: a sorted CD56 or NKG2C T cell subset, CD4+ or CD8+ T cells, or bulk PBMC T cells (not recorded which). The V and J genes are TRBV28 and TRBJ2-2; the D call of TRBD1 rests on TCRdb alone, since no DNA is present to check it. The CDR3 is CASSPPPELFF.